Each of the 13 T cell receptor beta chains below was sequenced from the same sample in a study of identical twins. TCRdb independently ran MiXCR on the 5' RACE reads; one entry per CDR3 protein. The repertoire holds around 370,000 distinct CDR3 sequences, with roughly 10% as singletons. Sequencing was performed on naive T cells sorted from blood. Receptors were obtained from a woman aged 45-65 years in good health.

The chain joins TRBV11-2 to TRBJ1-5; unclear D gene. The germline V and J ends were trimmed by 0 bases and 7 bases, with 13 bases remaining between them. Per germline, CDR1 SGHAT and CDR2 FQNNGV. This CDR3 comprises 15 residues. CDR3 sequence reads: CASSLDLGGSQPQHF. As DNA, the CDR3 is TGTGCCAGCAGCTTAGATCTTGGTGGAAGCCAGCCCCAGCATTTT.

This clonotype showed up many times. This sequence joins TRBV15 and TRBJ1-5, with D perhaps TRBD1 (5 bases). The germline V gene has CDR1 LNHNV and CDR2 YYDKDF (reference sequence). The CDR3 loop spans 15 amino acids. Deletions cut 0 bases from V and 6 bases from J, with 12 bases between. The CDR3, as DNA: TGTGCCACCAGCAGAGATGGGGGGGGATTTCAGCCCCAGCATTTT. This translates into CATSRDGGGFQPQHF.

This clonotype was seen at least ten times. The V and J genes are TRBV24-1 and TRBJ1-1; 7 nucleotides agree with TRBD1. Germline V gene data show CDR1 as KGHDR and CDR2 as SFDVKD. The CDR3 consists of 13 residues. The ends lost 4 bases at V and 4 bases at J; junction bases unmatched: 2. In nucleotides, the CDR3 is TGTGCCACCAGTGAGGCAGGGGGCACTGAAGCTTTCTTT. It is translated as CATSEAGGTEAFF.

The rearrangement links TRBV12-3 or TRBV12-4 to TRBJ2-4; possibly TRBD2 for D (6 bases). The CDR3 has 14 residues. The ends were cut back, 6 bases at V and 7 bases at J, with 16 bases in the middle. Here the CDR3 DNA reads TGTGCCAGCAGGGGGGGACCCCGACGGAACATTCAGTACTTC. Translating gives CASRGGPRRNIQYF.

In its sample, this clonotype was seen many times. In nucleotides, the CDR3 is TGTGCCAGCAGTGAAGCGCTAGGGGCGACCACTCTTGGCTACGAGCAGTACGTC. Its protein is CASSEALGATTLGYEQYV. This chain links TRBV6-1 with TRBJ2-7; maybe TRBD1 (5 bases). Trimming left V 0 bases short and J 3 bases short, with 21 bases between. Germline loops: CDR1 MNHNS, CDR2 SASEGT. The length of the CDR3 is 18 residues.

The V gene is TRBV12-3 or TRBV12-4, the J gene TRBJ2-7; 9 bases align to TRBD2. The CDR3 totals 18 residues. J gave up 1 base and V 3 bases, and 13 bases lay outside the gene matches. CDR3 nucleotide sequence: TGTGCCAGCAGTTTCGGAATTAGCGGGAGAGGAGGTTCCTACGAGCAGTACTTC. This gives the protein CASSFGISGRGGSYEQYF.

This clonotype was seen more than once but under ten times. The chain has TRBV4-1 and TRBJ1-2; possibly TRBD1 for D (5 bases). V shed 2 bases and J shed 1 base, with 8 bases lying between them. The length of the CDR3 is 14 residues. The V gene's germline CDR1 is MGHRA and CDR2 YSYEKL. For the CDR3, the DNA is TGCGCCAGCAGCCAAAGAAGGGGTAACTATGGCTACACCTTC. Translated: CASSQRRGNYGYTF.

This chain joins TRBV7-9 and TRBJ2-1, with a weak D call TRBD1 (5 bases). The CDR3 has 16 residues. V dropped 4 bases and J dropped 4 bases, with 17 bases sitting between them. Germline values: CDR1 SEHNR, CDR2 FQNEAQ (reference sequence). In DNA, the CDR3 is TGTGCCAGCAGCTGGGGCCGTACCTCCCGGTACAATGAGCAGTTCTTC. Translation: CASSWGRTSRYNEQFF.

This clonotype was detected ten times or more. The rearrangement uses TRBV5-1 and TRBJ1-1; tentative D call: TRBD1 (6 bases). This CDR3 is 14 amino acids long. The V end was cut by 0 bases, the J end by 4 bases, with 10 bases between. Germline-derived CDR1 and CDR2 are SGHRS and YFSETQ. In nucleotides, the CDR3 is TGCGCCAGCAGCTTGGCAGGGGTGAGCACTGAAGCTTTCTTT. Residues: CASSLAGVSTEAFF.

This clonotype was observed many times. This could be a read error, since a much larger clone is one nucleotide away. This sequence joins TRBV5-1 and TRBJ2-7; TRBD2 agrees at 13 bases. The V and J ends lost 4 bases and 1 base, in that order; junction bases with no gene match: 2. Germline V gene sequence: CDR1 SGHRS, CDR2 YFSETQ. The CDR3 runs to 15 residues. This chain's CDR3 is CASSPGLAGSYEQYF. The DNA for the CDR3 is TGCGCCAGCAGCCCGGGACTAGCGGGATCCTACGAGCAGTACTTC.

At least ten counts were recorded for this clonotype. This chain joins TRBV29-1 and TRBJ1-1; no reliable D call. The CDR3 consists of 11 residues. Germline V CDR1 and CDR2: SQVTM, ANQGSEA. Trimming removed 5 bases from V and 7 bases from J, with 11 bases in between. The CDR3 nucleotides read TGCAGCGTTTGGGTTCGCGGTGAAGCTTTCTTT. The encoded protein is CSVWVRGEAFF. Drawing the rest from reference TRBV29-1 and TRBJ1-1, the complete variable domain is SAVISQKPSRDICQRGTSLTIQCQVDSQVTMMFWYRQQPGQSLTLIATANQGSEATYESGFVIDKFPISRPNLTFSTLTVSNMSPEDSSIYLCSVWVRGEAFFGQGTRLTVV.

The chain has TRBV6-5 and TRBJ1-1; 8 nucleotides align to TRBD1. J was trimmed by 3 bases and V by 4 bases; bases with no gene match: 10. Germline lookup yields CDR1 MNHEY and CDR2 SVGAGI. This CDR3 has 16 amino acids. CDR3 amino acids: CASSFRGRGKYTEAFF. As DNA, the CDR3 is TGTGCCAGCAGTTTCAGGGGGCGAGGAAAGTACACTGAAGCTTTCTTT.

At least ten counts were recorded for this clonotype. This sequence joins TRBV4-1 and TRBJ2-7, with TRBD2 identical over 8 bases. From germline, CDR1 is MGHRA and CDR2 YSYEKL. V trimming: 6 bases; J trimming: 1 base; junction bases outside the gene matches: 5. The CDR3 sequence is 14 residues long. The CDR3 loop is CASRTSGGSYEQYF. DNA for the CDR3: TGCGCCAGCAGAACTAGCGGAGGTTCCTACGAGCAGTACTTC.